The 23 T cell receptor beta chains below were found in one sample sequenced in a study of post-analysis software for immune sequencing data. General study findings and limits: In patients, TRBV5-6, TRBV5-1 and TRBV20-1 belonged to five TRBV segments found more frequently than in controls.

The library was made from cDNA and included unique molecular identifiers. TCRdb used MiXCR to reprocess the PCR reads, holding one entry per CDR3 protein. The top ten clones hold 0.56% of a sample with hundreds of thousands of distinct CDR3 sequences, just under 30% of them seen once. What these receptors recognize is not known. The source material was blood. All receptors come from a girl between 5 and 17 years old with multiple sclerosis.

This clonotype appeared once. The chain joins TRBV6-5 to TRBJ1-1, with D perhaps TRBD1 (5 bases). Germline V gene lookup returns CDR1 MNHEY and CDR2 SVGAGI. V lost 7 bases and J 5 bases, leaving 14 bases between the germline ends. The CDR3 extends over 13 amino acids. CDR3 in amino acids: CASTRGLGTEAFF. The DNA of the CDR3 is TGTGCCAGCACTCGGGGCCTCGGGACTGAAGCTTTCTTT.

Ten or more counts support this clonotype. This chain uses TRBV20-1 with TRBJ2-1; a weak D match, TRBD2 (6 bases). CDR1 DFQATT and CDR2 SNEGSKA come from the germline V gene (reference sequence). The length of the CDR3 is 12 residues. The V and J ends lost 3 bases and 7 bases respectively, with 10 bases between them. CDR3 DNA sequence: TGCAGTGCTAGGTCCAGCGGGAATGAGCAGTTCTTC. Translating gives CSARSSGNEQFF.

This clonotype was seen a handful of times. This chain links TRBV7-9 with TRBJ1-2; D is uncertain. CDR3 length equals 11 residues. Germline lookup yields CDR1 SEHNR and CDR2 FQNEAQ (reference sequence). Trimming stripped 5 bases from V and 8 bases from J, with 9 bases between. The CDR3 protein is CASSDPLGYTF. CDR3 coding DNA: TGTGCCAGCAGCGACCCTTTGGGCTACACCTTC. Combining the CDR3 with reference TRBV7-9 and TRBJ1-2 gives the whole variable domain DTGVSQNPRHKITKRGQNVTFRCDPISEHNRLYWYRQTLGQGPEFLTYFQNEAQLEKSRLLSDRFSAERPKGSFSTLEIQRTEQGDSAMYLCASSDPLGYTFGSGTRLTVV.

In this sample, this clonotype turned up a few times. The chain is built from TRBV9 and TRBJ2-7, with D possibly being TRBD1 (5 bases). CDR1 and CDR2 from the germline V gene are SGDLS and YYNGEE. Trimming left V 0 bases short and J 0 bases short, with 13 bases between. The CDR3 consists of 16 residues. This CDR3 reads CASSVAPQGDSYEQYF. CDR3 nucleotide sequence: TGTGCCAGCAGCGTAGCACCCCAGGGTGACTCCTACGAGCAGTACTTC.

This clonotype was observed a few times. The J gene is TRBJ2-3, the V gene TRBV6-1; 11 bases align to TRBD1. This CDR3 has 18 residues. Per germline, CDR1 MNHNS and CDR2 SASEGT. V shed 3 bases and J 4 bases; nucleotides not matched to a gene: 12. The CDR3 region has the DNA TGTGCCAGCAGTGACCGCGCCGGGACAGGGGGGCTCGCAGATACGCAGTATTTT. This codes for CASSDRAGTGGLADTQYF.

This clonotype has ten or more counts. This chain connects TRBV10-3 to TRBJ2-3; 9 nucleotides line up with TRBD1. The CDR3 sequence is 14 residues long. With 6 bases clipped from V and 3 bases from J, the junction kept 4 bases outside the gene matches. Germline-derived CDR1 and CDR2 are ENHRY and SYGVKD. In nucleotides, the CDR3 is TGTGCCATCAGGGGACAGGGTGGTACAGATACGCAGTATTTT. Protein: CAIRGQGGTDTQYF.

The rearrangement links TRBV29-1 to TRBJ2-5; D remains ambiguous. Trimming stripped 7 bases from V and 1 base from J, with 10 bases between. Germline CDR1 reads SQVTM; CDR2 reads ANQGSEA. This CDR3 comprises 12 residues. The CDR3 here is CSADLSQETQYF. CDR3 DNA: TGCAGCGCCGACTTGAGCCAAGAGACCCAGTACTTC.

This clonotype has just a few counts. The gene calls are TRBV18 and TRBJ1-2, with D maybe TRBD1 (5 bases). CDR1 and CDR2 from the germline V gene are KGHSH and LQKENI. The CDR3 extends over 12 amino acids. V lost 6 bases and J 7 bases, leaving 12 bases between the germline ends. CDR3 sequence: CASSQGPPGYTF. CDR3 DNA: TGTGCCAGCTCCCAGGGACCTCCTGGCTACACCTTC.

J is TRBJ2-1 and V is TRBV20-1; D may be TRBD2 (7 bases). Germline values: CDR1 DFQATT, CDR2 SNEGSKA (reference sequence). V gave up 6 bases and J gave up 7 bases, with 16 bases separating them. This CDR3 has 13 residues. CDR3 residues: CSAERGQGNEQFF. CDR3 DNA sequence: TGCAGTGCAGAGCGGGGCCAGGGGAATGAGCAGTTCTTC.

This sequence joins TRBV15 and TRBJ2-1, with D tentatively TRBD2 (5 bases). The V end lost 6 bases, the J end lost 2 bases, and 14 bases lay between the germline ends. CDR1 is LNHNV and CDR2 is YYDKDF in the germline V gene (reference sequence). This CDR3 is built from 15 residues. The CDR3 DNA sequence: TGTGCCACCAGAGGCGCTGACTACCCCTACAATGAGCAGTTCTTC. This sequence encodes CATRGADYPYNEQFF.

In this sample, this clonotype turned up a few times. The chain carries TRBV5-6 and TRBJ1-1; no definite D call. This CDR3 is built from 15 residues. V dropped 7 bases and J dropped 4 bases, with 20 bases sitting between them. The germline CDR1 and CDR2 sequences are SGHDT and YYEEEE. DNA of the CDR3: TGTGCCAGCGGACGGATGGTCGCCGGCCCCACTGAAGCTTTCTTT. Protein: CASGRMVAGPTEAFF. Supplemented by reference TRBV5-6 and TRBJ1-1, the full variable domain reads DAGVTQSPTHLIKTRGQQVTLRCSPKSGHDTVSWYQQALGQGPQFIFQYYEEEERQRGNFPDRFSGHQFPNYSSELNVNALLLGDSALYLCASGRMVAGPTEAFFGQGTRLTVV.

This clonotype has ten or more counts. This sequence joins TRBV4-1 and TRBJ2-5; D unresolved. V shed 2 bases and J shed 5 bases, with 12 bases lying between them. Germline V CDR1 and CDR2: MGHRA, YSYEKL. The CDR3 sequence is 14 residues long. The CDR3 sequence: CASSQPGLGETQYF. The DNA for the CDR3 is TGCGCCAGCAGCCAACCGGGTTTAGGGGAGACCCAGTACTTC.

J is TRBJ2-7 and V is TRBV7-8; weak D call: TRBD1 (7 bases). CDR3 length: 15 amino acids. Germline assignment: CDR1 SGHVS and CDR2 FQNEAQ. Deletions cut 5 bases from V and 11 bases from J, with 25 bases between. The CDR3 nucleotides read TGTGCCAGCAGCCCGACGGCCAGGGGGGTTTGGATGGAGTACTTC. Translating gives CASSPTARGVWMEYF.

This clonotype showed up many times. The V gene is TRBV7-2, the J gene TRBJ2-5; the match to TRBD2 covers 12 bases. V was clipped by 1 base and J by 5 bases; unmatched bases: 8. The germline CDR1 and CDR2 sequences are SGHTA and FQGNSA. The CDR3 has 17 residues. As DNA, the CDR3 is TGTGCCAGCAGCTTAGACCTAGCGGGGGGGCGGCGTGAGACCCAGTACTTC. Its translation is CASSLDLAGGRRETQYF.

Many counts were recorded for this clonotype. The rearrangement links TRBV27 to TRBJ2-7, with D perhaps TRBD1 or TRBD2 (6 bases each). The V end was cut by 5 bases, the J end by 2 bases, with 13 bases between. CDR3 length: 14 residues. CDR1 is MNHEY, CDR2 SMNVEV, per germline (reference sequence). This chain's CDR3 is CASSPGGTTYEQYF. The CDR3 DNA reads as TGTGCCAGCAGTCCCGGGGGCACAACCTACGAGCAGTACTTC.

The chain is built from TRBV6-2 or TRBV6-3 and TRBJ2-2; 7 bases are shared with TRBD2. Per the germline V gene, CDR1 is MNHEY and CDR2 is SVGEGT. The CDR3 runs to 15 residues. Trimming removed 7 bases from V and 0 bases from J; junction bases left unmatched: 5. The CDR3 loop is CASTAAGTNTGELFF. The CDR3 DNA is TGTGCCAGCACCGCAGCGGGAACGAACACCGGGGAGCTGTTTTTT.

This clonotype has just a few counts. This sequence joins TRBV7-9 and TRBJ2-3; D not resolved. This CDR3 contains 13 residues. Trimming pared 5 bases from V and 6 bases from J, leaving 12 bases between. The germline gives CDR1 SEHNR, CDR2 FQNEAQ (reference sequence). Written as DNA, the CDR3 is TGTGCCAGCAGCCGATTCGTTGGGGATACGCAGTATTTT. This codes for CASSRFVGDTQYF.

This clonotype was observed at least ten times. This CDR3 reads CASSTRQGWKGYTF. CDR3 sequence (DNA): TGTGCCAGCAGCACCCGACAGGGTTGGAAAGGCTACACCTTC. V gene TRBV11-3 combines with J gene TRBJ1-2; TRBD1 matches at 7 bases. The CDR3 is 14 amino acids. J gave up 8 bases and V 5 bases, and 11 bases lay outside the gene matches. Looked up from germline, CDR1 is SGHNT and CDR2 is YENEEA. The full variable domain, completed using reference TRBV11-3 and TRBJ1-2, is EAGVVQSPRYKIIEKKQPVAFWCNPISGHNTLYWYLQNLGQGPELLIRYENEEAVDDSQLPKDRFSAERLKGVDSTLKIQPAELGDSAVYLCASSTRQGWKGYTFGSGTRLTVV.

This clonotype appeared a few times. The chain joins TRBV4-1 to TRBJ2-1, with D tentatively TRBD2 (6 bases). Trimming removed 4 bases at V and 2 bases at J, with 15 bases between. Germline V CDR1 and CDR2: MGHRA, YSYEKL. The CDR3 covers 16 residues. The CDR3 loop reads CASSPEPSATYNEQFF. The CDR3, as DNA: TGCGCCAGCAGCCCAGAACCTAGCGCTACCTACAATGAGCAGTTCTTC.

CDR3 region: CASSDRRITMNTEAFF. The CDR3 coding sequence is TGTGCCAGCAGTGACCGGCGGATTACGATGAACACTGAAGCTTTCTTT. The chain uses TRBV25-1 and TRBJ1-1; the D is unclear. V lost 3 bases to trimming and J lost 0 bases, with 14 bases between them. Germline lookup yields CDR1 MGHDK and CDR2 SYGVNS. This CDR3 comprises 16 residues.

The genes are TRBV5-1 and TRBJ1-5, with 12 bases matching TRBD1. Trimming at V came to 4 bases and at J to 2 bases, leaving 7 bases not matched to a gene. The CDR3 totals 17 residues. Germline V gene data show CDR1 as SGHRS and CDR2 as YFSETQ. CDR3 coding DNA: TGCGCCAGCAGCGCCGGGACAGGGGGCCGCGGCAATCAGCCCCAGCATTTT. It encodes CASSAGTGGRGNQPQHF.

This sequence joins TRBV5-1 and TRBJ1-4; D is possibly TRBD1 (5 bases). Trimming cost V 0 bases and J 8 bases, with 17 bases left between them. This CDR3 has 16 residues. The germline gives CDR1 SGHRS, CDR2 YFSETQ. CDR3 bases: TGCGCCAGCAGCTTGGAAGGGGACCCCGGGGCGGAAAAACTGTTTTTT. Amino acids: CASSLEGDPGAEKLFF.

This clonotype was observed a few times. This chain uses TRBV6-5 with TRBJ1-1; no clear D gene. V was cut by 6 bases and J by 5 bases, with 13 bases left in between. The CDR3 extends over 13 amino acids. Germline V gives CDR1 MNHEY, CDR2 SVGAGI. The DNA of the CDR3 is TGTGCCAGCAGGTTTCTCTCCGGGACTGAAGCTTTCTTT. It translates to CASRFLSGTEAFF.